The present TCR beta chain was sequenced within a study of CD8 T cells in ankylosing spondylitis. Study-level findings and limits: The authors reported significant enrichment of disease-linked clones in matched ankylosing spondylitis synovial fluid. Seven to nine highly homologous variants formed a TCR beta motif that appeared characteristic of ankylosing spondylitis blood.

In the case of this clonotype: Its antigen is unknown.

Quantitative 5'-RACE with molecular barcodes produced the TCR beta libraries. Via MiXCR, TCRdb re-called the 5' RACE reads, giving one row per CDR3 protein. Here the sample spans around 770,000 distinct CDR3 sequences, over 15% being singletons. Source material: blood, either unsorted or a sorted T cell fraction (not recorded which). The TCR sequence derives from a male donor with ankylosing spondylitis.

The CDR3: CASSPQGYDEKLFF. The CDR3 DNA reads as TGCGCCAGCAGCCCTCAGGGGTACGACGAAAAACTGTTTTTT. The V call is TRBV4-3, the J call TRBJ1-4; D perhaps matches TRBD1 (6 bases). Germline V lookup: CDR1 LGHNA, CDR2 YSLEER. The CDR3 extends over 14 amino acids. The V end lost 4 bases, the J end lost 8 bases, and 14 bases lay between the germline ends.